This TCR beta chain is from a study of control samples from healthy donors and cancer patients. This table comes from immunoSEQ multiplex PCR, and its TCRdb copy is limited to in-frame clones, with some not included. This table holds roughly 100,000 clones, roughly 90% found once. The TCR comes from a woman between 25 and 40 years old in good health. The sample was blood.

CDR3 in amino acids: CATSDLRPGTKGYTF. CDR3 sequence (DNA): TGTGCCACCAGTGATTTGCGCCCCGGGACGAAAGGCTACACCTTC. V gene TRBV24-1 combines with J gene TRBJ1-2, with D possibly TRBD1 on 5 matching bases. Germline V gene sequence: CDR1 KGHDR, CDR2 SFDVKD. V lost 0 bases and J lost 8, with 15 bases in between. This CDR3 has 15 residues.